This T cell receptor beta chain was obtained from a study of early T cells in non-severe SARS-CoV-2 infection. This CDR3 is 13 amino acids long. Trimming took 1 base from V and 5 from J, leaving 6 bases between them. In TCRdb, the 5' RACE reads were re-called with MiXCR into one record per CDR3 protein. The repertoire holds approximately 70,000 distinct CDR3 sequences, with around 12% as singletons. This clonotype was seen more than once but under ten times. Sequencing used whole blood, obtained at baseline. This chain joins TRBV12-3 or TRBV12-4 and TRBJ1-5; D gene uncertain. This TCR derives from an adult who was a healthcare worker with PCR-confirmed SARS-CoV-2 infection or an uninfected control (not recorded which). The donor label of this sample is uncertain. The CDR3 bases are TGTGCCAGCAGTTTAGGCCGGTATCAGCCCCAGCATTTT. As protein: CASSLGRYQPQHF.